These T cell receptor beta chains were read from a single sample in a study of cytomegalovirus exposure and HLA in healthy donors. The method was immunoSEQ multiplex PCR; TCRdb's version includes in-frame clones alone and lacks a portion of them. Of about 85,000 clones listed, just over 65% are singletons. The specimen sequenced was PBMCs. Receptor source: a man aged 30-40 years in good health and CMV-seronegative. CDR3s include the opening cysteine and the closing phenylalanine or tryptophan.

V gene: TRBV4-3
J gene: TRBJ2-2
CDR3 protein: CASSHLTGNTGELFF

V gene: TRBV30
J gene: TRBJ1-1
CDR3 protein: CAWSVLGQGSTEAFF

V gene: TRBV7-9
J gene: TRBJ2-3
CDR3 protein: CASSSRYSGQGTDTQYF

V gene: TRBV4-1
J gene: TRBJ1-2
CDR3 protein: CASSQDPGPGQGNYGYTF

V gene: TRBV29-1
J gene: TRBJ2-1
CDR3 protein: CSVGASGINEQFF

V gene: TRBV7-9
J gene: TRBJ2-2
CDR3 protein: CASLPGQGDTGELFF

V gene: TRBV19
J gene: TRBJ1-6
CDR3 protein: CASSIIDRGDSPLHF

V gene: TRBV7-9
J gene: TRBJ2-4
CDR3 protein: CASSLVGDKNIQYF

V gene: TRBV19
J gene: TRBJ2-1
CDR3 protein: CASSIGQSKSSYNEQFF

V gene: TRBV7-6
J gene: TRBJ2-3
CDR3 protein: CASSLILAPDTQYF

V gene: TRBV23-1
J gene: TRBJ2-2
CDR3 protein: CAIEPPDWNTGELFF

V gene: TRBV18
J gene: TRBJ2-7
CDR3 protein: CASSPGTGENEQYF

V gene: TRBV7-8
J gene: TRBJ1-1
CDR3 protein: CASSDSNTEAFF

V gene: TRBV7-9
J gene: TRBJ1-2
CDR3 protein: CASSSPGASSRGYTF

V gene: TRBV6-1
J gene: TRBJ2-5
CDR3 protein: CASSEEGTSGRIGRETQYF

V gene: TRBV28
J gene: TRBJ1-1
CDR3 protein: CASSDNRVENTEAFF

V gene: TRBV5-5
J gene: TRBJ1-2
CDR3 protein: CASSDSFVSGYTF

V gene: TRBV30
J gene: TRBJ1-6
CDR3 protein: CAWSVDSNSPLHF

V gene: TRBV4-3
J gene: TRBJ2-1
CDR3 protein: CASSQDRLAAYNEQFF

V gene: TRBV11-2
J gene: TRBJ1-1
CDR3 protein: CASSLVRGVAFF

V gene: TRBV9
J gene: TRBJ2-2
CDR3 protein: CASSGGPPVLGELFF

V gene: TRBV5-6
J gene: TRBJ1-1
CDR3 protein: CASSPDRGNTEAFF

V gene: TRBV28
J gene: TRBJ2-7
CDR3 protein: CASSGGLAGTRSYEQYF

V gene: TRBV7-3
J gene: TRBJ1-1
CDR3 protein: CASSLQGVETEAFF

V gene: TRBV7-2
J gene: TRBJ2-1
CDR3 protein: CASSLGVLSARNNEQFF

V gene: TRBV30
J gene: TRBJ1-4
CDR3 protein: CAWARQGGEKLFF

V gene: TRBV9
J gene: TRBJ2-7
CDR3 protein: CASSERAGASWEQYF

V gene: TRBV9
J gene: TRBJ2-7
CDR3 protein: CASSEGGTSYEQYF

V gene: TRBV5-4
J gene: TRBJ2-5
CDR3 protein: CASSLAETQYF

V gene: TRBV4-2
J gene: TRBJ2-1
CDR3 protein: CASSQEGQGYNEQFF

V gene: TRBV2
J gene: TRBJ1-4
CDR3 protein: CASSEWGLNEKLFF

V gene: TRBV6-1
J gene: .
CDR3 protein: CASSDLYEQYF

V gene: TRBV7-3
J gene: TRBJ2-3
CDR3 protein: CASSLGVRLAGGLNKGTDTQYF

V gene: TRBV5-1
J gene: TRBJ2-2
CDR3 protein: CASSLGRGVNTGELFF

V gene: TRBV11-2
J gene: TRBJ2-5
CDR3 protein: CASSLNPGLLQETQYF

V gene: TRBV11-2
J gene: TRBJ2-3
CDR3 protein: CASTPSTGLNTDTQYF

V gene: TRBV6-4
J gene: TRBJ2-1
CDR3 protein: CASSRDLAGGQFF

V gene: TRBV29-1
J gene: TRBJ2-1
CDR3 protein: CSVAGGGPYNEQFF

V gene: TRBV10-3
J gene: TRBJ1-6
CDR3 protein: CAISWDDRDNSPLHF

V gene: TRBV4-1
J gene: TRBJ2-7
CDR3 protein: CASSQDSGAGGIHSYEQYF

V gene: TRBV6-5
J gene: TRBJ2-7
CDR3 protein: CASSRRGGSEQYF

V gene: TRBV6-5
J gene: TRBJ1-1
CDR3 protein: CASSIQGSANTEAFF

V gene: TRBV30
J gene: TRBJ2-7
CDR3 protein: CAWSEVGGKYEQYF